This entry is about one T cell receptor (beta chain). This sample is drawn from a study of long-term antiretroviral therapy in people with HIV. The CDR3 has 15 residues. Trimming left V 2 bases short and J 0 bases short, with 10 bases between. The germline V gene has CDR1 WSHSY and CDR2 SAAADI. The authors ran the immunoSEQ assay, v3.0, at survey level. Method: immunoSEQ multiplex PCR; TCRdb's copy keeps in-frame clones and lacks some. The sample yields about 30,000 clones, around 83% seen once. The source was unsorted PBMCs, collected 2.8 years before starting antiretroviral therapy. This TCR was recovered from a woman aged 25 to 39 with HIV. The V call is TRBV10-2, the J call TRBJ1-1; unclear D gene. CDR3 residues: CASSELGFLNTEAFF. CDR3 bases: TGCGCCAGCAGTGAGCTAGGCTTCCTGAACACTGAAGCTTTCTTT.